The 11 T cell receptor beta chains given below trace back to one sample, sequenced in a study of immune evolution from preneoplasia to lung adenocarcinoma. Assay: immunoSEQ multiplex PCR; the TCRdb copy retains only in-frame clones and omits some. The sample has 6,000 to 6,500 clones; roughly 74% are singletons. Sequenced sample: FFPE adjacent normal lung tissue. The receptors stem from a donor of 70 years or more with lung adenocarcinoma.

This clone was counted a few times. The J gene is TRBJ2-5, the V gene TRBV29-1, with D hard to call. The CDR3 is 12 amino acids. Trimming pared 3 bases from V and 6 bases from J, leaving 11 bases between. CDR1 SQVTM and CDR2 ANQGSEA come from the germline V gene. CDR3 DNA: TGCAGCGTTGATAAAGCTACCAAGACCCAGTACTTC. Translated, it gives CSVDKATKTQYF.

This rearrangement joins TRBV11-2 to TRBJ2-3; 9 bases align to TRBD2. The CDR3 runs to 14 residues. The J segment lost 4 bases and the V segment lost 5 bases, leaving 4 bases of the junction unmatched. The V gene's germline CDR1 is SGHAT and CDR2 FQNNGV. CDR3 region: CASSTGTSSDTQYF. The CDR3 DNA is TGTGCCAGCAGCACCGGGACTAGCTCAGATACGCAGTATTTT.

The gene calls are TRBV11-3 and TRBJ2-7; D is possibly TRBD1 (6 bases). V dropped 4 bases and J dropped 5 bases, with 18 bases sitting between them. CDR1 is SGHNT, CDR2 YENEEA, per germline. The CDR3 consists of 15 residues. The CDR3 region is CASSSFQTGSDEQYF. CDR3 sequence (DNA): TGTGCCAGCAGCTCCTTCCAAACAGGGTCTGACGAGCAGTACTTC. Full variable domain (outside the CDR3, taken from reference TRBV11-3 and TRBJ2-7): EAGVVQSPRYKIIEKKQPVAFWCNPISGHNTLYWYLQNLGQGPELLIRYENEEAVDDSQLPKDRFSAERLKGVDSTLKIQPAELGDSAVYLCASSSFQTGSDEQYFGPGTRLTVT.

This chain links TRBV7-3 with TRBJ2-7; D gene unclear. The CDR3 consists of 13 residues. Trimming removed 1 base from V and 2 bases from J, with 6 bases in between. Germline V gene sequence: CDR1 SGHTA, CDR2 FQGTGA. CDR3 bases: TGTGCCAGCAGCTTAAATGGACCCTACGAGCAGTACTTC. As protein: CASSLNGPYEQYF. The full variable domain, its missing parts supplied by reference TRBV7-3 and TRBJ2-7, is GAGVSQTPSNKVTEKGKYVELRCDPISGHTALYWYRQSLGQGPEFLIYFQGTGAADDSGLPNDRFFAVRPEGSVSTLKIQRTERGDSAVYLCASSLNGPYEQYFGPGTRLTVT.

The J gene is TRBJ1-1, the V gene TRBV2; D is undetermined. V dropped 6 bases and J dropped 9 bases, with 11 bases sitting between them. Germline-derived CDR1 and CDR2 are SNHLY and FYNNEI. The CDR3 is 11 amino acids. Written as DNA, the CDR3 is TGTGCCAGCAGGGGTTTCGAACAAGCTTTCTTT. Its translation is CASRGFEQAFF. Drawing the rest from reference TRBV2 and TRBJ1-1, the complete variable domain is EPEVTQTPSHQVTQMGQEVILRCVPISNHLYFYWYRQILGQKVEFLVSFYNNEISEKSEIFDDQFSVERPDGSNFTLKIRSTKLEDSAMYFCASRGFEQAFFGQGTRLTVV.

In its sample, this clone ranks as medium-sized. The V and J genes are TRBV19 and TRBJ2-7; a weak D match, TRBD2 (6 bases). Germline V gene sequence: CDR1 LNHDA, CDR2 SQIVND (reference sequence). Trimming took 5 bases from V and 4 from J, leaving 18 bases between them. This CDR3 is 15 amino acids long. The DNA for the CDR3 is TGTGCCAGTAGTCTGCTTTGGGGAGGTGGATACGAGCAGTACTTC. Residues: CASSLLWGGGYEQYF. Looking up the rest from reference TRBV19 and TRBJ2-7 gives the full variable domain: DGGITQSPKYLFRKEGQNVTLSCEQNLNHDAMYWYRQDPGQGLRLIYYSQIVNDFQKGDIAEGYSVSREKKESFPLTVTSAQKNPTAFYLCASSLLWGGGYEQYFGPGTRLTVT.

The DNA of the CDR3 is TGCGCCAGCAGCTTGGCGGGGAGGTTGAACACCGGGGAGCTGTTTTTT. The encoded protein is CASSLAGRLNTGELFF. The chain employs TRBV5-1 and TRBJ2-2, with D perhaps matching TRBD2 (6 bases). V lost 0 bases, J lost 1 base, and 10 bases lay in between. This CDR3 is built from 16 residues. The germline gives CDR1 SGHRS, CDR2 YFSETQ.

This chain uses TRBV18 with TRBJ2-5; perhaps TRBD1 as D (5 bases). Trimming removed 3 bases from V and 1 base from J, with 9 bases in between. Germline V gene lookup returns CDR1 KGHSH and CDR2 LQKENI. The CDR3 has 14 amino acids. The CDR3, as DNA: TGTGCCAGCTCACCGGGGCTGAGCCAAGAGACCCAGTACTTC. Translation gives CASSPGLSQETQYF. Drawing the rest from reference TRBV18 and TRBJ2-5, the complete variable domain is NAGVMQNPRHLVRRRGQEARLRCSPMKGHSHVYWYRQLPEEGLKFMVYLQKENIIDESGMPKERFSAEFPKEGPSILRIQQVVRGDSAAYFCASSPGLSQETQYFGPGTRLLVL.

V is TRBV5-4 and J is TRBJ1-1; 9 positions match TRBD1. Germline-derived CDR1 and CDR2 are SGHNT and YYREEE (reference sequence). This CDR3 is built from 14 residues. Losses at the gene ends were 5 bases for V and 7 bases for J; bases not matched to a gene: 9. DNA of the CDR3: TGTGCCAGCAGAAAAACCGGGACAGGGCGTGAAGCTTTCTTT. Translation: CASRKTGTGREAFF.

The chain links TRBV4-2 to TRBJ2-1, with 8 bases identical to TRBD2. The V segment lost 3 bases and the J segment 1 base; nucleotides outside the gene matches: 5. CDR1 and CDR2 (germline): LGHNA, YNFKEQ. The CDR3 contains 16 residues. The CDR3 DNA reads TGTGCCAGCAGCCACCGTAGCGGGGAGTCCTACAATGAGCAGTTCTTC. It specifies CASSHRSGESYNEQFF.

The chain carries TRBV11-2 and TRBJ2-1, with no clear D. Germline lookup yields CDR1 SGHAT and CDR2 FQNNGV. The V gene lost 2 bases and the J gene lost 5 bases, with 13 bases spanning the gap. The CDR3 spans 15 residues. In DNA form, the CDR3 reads TGTGCCAGCAGCTTAAGGATTGCCGCCCACAATGAGCAGTTCTTC. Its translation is CASSLRIAAHNEQFF.